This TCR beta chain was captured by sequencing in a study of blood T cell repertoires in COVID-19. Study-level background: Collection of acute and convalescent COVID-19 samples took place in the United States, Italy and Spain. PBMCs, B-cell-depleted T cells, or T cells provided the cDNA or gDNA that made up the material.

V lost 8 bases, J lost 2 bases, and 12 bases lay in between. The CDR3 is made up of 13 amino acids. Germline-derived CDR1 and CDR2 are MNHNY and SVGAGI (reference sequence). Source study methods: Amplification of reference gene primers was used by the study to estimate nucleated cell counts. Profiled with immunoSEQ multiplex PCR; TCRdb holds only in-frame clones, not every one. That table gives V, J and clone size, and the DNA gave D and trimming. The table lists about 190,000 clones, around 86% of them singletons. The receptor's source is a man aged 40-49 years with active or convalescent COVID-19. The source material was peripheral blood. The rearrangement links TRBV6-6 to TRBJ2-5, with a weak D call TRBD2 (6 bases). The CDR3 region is CASGAGPQETQYF. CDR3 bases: TGTGCCAGCGGGGCGGGGCCTCAAGAGACCCAGTACTTC.